Each of the 3 T cell receptor beta chains below was sequenced from the same sample in a study of Graves' ophthalmopathy and Graves' hyperthyroidism. Amplification targeted the TCR beta CDR3 regions, with RNA transcripts as the source material. The authors performed first-round RT-PCR with HTBI primers and then a second-round multiplex PCR. One entry per CDR3 protein results from TCRdb running MiXCR on the multiplex PCR reads. The sample lists about 590,000 distinct CDR3 sequences, under 45% occurring once. The sequencing sample was made of peripheral blood or thyroid tissue (not recorded which). The receptors originated from an adult man with Graves' hyperthyroidism.

This clonotype came up many times. V gene TRBV25-1 combines with J gene TRBJ1-1; D may be TRBD1 (5 bases). The CDR3 covers 11 residues. Trimming shortened V by 8 bases and J by 10 bases, and 14 bases separated the two germline ends. Per germline, CDR1 MGHDK and CDR2 SYGVNS. This CDR3 is CASWVGGIAFF. CDR3 coding DNA: TGTGCCAGCTGGGTTGGGGGAATAGCTTTCTTT.

As to this clonotype: Possible read error: a much larger clone is one base away. The chain carries TRBV7-9 and TRBJ1-3; TRBD1 might be the D (6 bases). The CDR3 length is 13 residues. Germline V CDR1 and CDR2: SEHNR, FQNEAQ (reference sequence). Trimming stripped 9 bases from V and 0 bases from J, with 9 bases between. The CDR3 loop is CARGGSSGNTIYF. In DNA form, the CDR3 reads TGTGCCAGGGGGGGCAGCTCTGGAAACACCATATATTTT.

The chain uses TRBV11-3 and TRBJ2-2, with D perhaps TRBD1 or TRBD2 (5 bases each). V lost 6 bases and J lost 0, with 14 bases in between. This CDR3 comprises 16 residues. Germline CDR1 and CDR2: SGHNT and YENEEA. CDR3 nucleotides: TGTGCCAGCAGGTCCACCGGGACCCCGAACACCGGGGAGCTGTTTTTT. Translation: CASRSTGTPNTGELFF.